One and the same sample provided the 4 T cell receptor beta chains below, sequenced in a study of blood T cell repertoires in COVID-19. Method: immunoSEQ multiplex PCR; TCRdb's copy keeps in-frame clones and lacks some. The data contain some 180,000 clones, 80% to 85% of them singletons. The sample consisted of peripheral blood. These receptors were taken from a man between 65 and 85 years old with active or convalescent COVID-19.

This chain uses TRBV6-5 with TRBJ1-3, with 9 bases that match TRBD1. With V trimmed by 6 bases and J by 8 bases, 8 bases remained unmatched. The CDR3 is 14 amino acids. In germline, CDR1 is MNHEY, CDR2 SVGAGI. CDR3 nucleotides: TGTGCCAGCAGCCTCCGGGACAGGGTTCACACCATATATTTT. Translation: CASSLRDRVHTIYF.

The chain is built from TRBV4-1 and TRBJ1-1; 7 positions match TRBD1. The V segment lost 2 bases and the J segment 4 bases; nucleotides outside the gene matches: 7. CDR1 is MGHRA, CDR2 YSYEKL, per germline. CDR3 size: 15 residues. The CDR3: CASSQSKQGSTEAFF. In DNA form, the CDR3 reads TGCGCCAGCAGCCAATCTAAACAGGGGAGCACTGAAGCTTTCTTT.

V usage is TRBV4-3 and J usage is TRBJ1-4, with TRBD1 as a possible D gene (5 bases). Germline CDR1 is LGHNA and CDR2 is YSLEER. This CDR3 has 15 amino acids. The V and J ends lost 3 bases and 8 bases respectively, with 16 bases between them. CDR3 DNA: TGCGCCAGCAGCCAGAGATCTCGGGGGAGAGAAAAACTGTTTTTT. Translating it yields CASSQRSRGREKLFF.

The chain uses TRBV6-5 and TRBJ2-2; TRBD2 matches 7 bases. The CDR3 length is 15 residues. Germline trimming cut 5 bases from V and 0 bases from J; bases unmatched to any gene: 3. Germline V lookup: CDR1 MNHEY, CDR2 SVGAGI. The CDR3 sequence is CASSQSGANTGELFF. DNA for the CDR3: TGTGCCAGCAGTCAGAGCGGGGCGAACACCGGGGAGCTGTTTTTT.